The 3 T cell receptor beta chains listed next were all sequenced from one sample in a study of blood T cells in healthy people across ages (dated by TCRdb to between 2014 and 2016). The library was prepared using 5' RACE. The sequencer listed for this sample is Illumina HiSeq 2500. A second PCR of about 6 to 12 cycles was run with a J-beta primer mix and a sample-barcoded 5' primer. The raw public data were reprocessed by TCRdb itself: fastp quality trimming at Q25, MiXCR clonotype calling, in-frame beta chains only. Here each entry gathers all rows of one CDR3 protein and keeps the most common genes and DNA. This sample gives approximately 690,000 distinct CDR3 sequences in total; around three fifths of them show up just once. 30% to 45% of the sample is taken by the ten largest. The sample consisted of blood. Source of these receptors: a man in his fifties or sixties in good health.

The V and J genes are TRBV20-1 and TRBJ2-5; D call uncertain. Per the germline V gene, CDR1 is DFQATT and CDR2 is SNEGSKA (reference sequence). The CDR3 sequence is 13 residues long. Trimming took off 3 bases at V and 2 bases at J, with 10 bases between the two ends. The CDR3 spells CSASDRLQETQYF. CDR3 nucleotide sequence: TGCAGTGCTAGTGACCGGTTACAAGAGACCCAGTACTTC.

The chain is built from TRBV28 and TRBJ2-3, with D uncertain. Trimming pared 5 bases from V and 6 bases from J, leaving 12 bases between. Germline V gives CDR1 MDHEN, CDR2 SYDVKM. The CDR3 has 13 amino acids. The CDR3: CASSTRPWDTQYF. CDR3 nucleotide sequence: TGTGCCAGCAGTACCAGACCGTGGGATACGCAGTATTTT.

This clonotype appeared a few times. The V gene is TRBV29-1, the J gene TRBJ2-1; 9 bases are shared with TRBD1. This CDR3 is built from 14 residues. Germline values: CDR1 SQVTM, CDR2 ANQGSEA. V shed 6 bases, J shed 0 bases, and the junction held 3 bases outside the gene matches. The CDR3 sequence is CSVTGGASYNEQFF. CDR3 DNA: TGCAGCGTGACAGGGGGGGCCTCCTACAATGAGCAGTTCTTC.